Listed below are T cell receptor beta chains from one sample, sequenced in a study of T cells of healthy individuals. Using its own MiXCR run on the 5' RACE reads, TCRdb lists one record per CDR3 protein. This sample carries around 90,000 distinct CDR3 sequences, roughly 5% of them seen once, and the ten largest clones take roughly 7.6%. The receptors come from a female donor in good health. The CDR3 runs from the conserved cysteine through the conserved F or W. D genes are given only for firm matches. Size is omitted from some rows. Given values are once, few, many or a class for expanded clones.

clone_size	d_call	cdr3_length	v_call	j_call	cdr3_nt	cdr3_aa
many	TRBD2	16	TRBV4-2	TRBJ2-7	TGTGCCAGCAGCCCCGCGGGTCTAGCGGGGTCCTACGAGCAGTACTTC	CASSPAGLAGSYEQYF
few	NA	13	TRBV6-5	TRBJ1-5	TGTGCCAGCAGCTTCCAGTGGGATCAGCCCCAGCATTTT	CASSFQWDQPQHF
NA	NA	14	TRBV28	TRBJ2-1	TGTGCCAGCAATCACAGGAGCTCCTACAATGAGCAGTTCTTC	CASNHRSSYNEQFF
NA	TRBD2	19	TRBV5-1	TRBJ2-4	TGCGCCAGCAGCTTGCCAAAGCGGGAGGGCGGAGAAGCCAAAAACATTCAGTACTTC	CASSLPKREGGEAKNIQYF
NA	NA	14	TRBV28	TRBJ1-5	TGTGCCAGCAGTTTACCCAGGGTCCGTCAGCCCCAGCATTTT	CASSLPRVRQPQHF
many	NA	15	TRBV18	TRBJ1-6	TGTGCCAGCTCGCCGGCTTGGACCAGTAATTCACCCCTCCACTTT	CASSPAWTSNSPLHF
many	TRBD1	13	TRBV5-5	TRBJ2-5	TGTGCCAGCAGCCGGGGACAGAGAGAGACCCAGTACTTC	CASSRGQRETQYF
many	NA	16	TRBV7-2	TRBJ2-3	TGTGCCAGCAGCTTAGGGGGGGTCCGGGGCCTAGATACGCAGTATTTT	CASSLGGVRGLDTQYF
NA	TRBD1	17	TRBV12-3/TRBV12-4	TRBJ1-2	TGTGCCAGCAGTTTAGCGGGACAGGGGTCCAGAAACTATGGCTACACCTTC	CASSLAGQGSRNYGYTF
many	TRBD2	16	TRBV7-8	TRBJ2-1	TGTGCCAGCAGCCGAAGACTAGCGGGAAACTACAATGAGCAGTTCTTC	CASSRRLAGNYNEQFF
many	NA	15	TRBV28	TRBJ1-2	TGTGCCAGCAGGCTAGATTCCGGTTTCCCCTATGGCTACACCTTC	CASRLDSGFPYGYTF
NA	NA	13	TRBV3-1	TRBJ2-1	TGTGCCAGCAGCCAACGACTAACGATTGAGCAGTTCTTC	CASSQRLTIEQFF
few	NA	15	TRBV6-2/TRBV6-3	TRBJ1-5	TGTGCCAGCAGTTACCACAAGTCCGGCAATCAGCCCCAGCATTTT	CASSYHKSGNQPQHF
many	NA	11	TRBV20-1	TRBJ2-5	TGCAGCGGATCGAGGCAAGAGACCCAGTACTTC	CSGSRQETQYF
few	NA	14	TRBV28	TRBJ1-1	TGTGCCAGCAGTTTAGGTGGGGGCCGAACTGAAGCTTTCTTT	CASSLGGGRTEAFF
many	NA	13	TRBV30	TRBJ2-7	TGTGCCTGGAAGTTCGGCAACTCCTACGAGCAGTACTTC	CAWKFGNSYEQYF
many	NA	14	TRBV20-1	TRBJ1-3	TGCAGTGCTAGAGATTGGGCCTCTGGAAACACCATATATTTT	CSARDWASGNTIYF
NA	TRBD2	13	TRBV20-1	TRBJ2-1	TGCAGTGCCAGGAGCGGGAGCGAGAATGAGCAGTTCTTC	CSARSGSENEQFF
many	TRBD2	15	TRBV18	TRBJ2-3	TGTGCCAGCTCACAGACTAGCGGGACGAGCGATACGCAGTATTTT	CASSQTSGTSDTQYF
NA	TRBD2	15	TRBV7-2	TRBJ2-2	TGTGCCAGCAGCTTAGTCAGCGGGAGGCCCGGGGAGCTGTTTTTT	CASSLVSGRPGELFF
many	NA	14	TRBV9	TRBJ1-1	TGTGCCAGCAGCCCCGCAGGGTTGAGCACTGAAGCTTTCTTT	CASSPAGLSTEAFF
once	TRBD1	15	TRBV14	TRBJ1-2	TGTGCCAGCAGCCACAGACAGGGAGGAAGCTATGGCTACACCTTC	CASSHRQGGSYGYTF
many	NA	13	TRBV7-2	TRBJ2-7	TGTGCCAGCAGCTTAGGGCGGGAAGGGGAGCAGTACTTC	CASSLGREGEQYF
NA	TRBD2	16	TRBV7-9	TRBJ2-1	TGTGCCAGCAGCTCTCGCCGACGGGAGGAGTACAATGAGCAGTTCTTC	CASSSRRREEYNEQFF
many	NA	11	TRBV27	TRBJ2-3	TGTGCCAGCAGTTCACGGGGCTCCCAGTATTTT	CASSSRGSQYF
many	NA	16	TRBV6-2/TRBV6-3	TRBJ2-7	TGTGCCAGCAGATCTCCGGGGCAGGCTCTGAGCTACGAGCAGTACTTC	CASRSPGQALSYEQYF
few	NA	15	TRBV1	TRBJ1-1	TGCACCAGCAGCTATTATAGAGGGGCTTCCCTCGGAGCTTTCTTT	CTSSYYRGASLGAFF
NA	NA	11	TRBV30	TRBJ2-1	TGTGCCTGGGGGCCCGCACATGAGCAGTTCTTC	CAWGPAHEQFF
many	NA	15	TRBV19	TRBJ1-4	TGTGCCAGTAGTATAGGGGCCATCGCCGGTCGAAAACTGTTTTTT	CASSIGAIAGRKLFF
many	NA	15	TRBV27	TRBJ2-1	TGTGCCAGCAGGGGCGGGATGAGCCCCTACAATGAGCAGTTCTTC	CASRGGMSPYNEQFF